This TCR beta chain was observed in a study of shared clonotypes between healthy human individuals. Here immunoSEQ multiplex PCR was the method, and the copy in TCRdb shows in-frame clones only, minus some. The table includes roughly 1,600,000 clones, less than 99% detected once. From germline, CDR1 is SQVTM and CDR2 ANQGSEA. The V segment lost 4 bases and the J segment 3 bases; nucleotides outside the gene matches: 14. The CDR3 is made up of 17 amino acids. The sequence was obtained from a young man in good health. Sequencing was done on a sample of naive CD4+ T cells sorted from blood. This sample's subset: CD45RA+ positively selected. The rearrangement joins TRBV29-1 to TRBJ2-3, with TRBD2 matching over 9 bases. The CDR3 loop reads CSVGTLVRAGGTDTQYF. For the CDR3, the DNA is TGCAGCGTTGGGACCTTGGTTCGAGCGGGAGGAACAGATACGCAGTATTTT.